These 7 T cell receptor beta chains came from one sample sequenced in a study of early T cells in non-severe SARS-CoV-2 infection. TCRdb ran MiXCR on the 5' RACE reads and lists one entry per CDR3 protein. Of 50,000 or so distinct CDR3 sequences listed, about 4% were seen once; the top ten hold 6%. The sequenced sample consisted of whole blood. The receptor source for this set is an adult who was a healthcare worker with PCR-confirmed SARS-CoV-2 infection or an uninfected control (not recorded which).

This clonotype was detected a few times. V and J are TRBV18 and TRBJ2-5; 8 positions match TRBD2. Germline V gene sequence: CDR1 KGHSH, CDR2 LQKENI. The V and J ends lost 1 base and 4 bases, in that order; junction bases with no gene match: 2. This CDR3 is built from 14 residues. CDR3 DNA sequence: TGTGCCAGCTCACCACTCGGGAGGGGAGAGACCCAGTACTTC. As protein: CASSPLGRGETQYF.

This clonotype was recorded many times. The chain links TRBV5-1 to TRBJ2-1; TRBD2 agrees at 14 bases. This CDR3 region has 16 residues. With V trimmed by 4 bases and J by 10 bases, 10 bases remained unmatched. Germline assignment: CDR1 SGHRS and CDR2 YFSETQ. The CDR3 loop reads CASSPGTSGRRGEQFF. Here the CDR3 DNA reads TGCGCCAGCAGCCCGGGGACTAGCGGGAGAAGAGGCGAGCAGTTCTTC.

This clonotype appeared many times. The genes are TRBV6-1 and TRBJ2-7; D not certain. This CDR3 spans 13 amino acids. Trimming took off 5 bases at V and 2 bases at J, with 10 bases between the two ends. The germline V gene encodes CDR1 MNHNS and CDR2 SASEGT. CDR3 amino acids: CASSSRVPYEQYF. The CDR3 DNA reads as TGTGCCAGCAGTTCCCGGGTTCCCTACGAGCAGTACTTC.

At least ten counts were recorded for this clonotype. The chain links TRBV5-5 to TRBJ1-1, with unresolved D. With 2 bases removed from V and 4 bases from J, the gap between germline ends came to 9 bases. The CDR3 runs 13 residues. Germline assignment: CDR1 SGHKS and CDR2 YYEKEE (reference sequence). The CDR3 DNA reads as TGTGCCAGCAGCTTTCAACGGGGCACTGAAGCTTTCTTT. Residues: CASSFQRGTEAFF.

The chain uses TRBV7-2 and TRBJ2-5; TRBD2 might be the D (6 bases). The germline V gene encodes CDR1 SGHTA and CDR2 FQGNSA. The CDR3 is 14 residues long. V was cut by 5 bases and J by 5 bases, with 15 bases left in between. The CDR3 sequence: CASSLGGDAETQYF. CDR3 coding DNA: TGTGCCAGCAGCCTGGGCGGGGACGCCGAGACCCAGTACTTC.

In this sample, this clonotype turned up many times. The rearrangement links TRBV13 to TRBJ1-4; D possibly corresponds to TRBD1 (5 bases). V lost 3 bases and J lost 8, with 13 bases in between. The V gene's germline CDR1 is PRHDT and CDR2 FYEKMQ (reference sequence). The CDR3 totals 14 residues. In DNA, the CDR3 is TGTGCCAGCAGCTTTGGAAGGGGAGGCGAAAAACTGTTTTTT. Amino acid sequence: CASSFGRGGEKLFF.

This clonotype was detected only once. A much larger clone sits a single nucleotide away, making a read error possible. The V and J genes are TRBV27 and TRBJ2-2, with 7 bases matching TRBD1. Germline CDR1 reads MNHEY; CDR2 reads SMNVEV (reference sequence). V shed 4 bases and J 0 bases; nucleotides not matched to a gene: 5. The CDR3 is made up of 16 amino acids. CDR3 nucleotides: TGTGCCAGCAGTTCGAGAGGGGGCTCGAACACCGGGGAGCTGTTTTTT. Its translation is CASSSRGGSNTGELFF.